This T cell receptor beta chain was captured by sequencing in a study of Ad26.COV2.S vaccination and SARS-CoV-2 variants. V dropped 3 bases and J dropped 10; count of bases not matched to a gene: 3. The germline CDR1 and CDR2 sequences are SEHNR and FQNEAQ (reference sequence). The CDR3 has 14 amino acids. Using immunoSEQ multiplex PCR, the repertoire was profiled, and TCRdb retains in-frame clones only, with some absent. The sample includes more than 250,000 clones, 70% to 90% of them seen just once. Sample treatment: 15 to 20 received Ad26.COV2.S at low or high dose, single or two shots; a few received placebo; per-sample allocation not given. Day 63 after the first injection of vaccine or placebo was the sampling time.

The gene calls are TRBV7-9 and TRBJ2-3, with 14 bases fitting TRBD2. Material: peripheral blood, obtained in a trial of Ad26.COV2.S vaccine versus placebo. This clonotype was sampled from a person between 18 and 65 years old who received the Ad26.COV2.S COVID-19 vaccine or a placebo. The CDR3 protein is CASSFGLAGGPQYF. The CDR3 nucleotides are TGTGCCAGCAGCTTTGGACTAGCGGGGGGCCCGCAGTATTTT.